These 9 T cell receptor beta chains originate from one sample sequenced in a study of T-cell reconstitution after alpha-beta-depleted transplantation in children. Overall study results and limits: The main origin of T-cell counts and diversity one year after transplant was newly produced T cells.

These TCRs are of unknown antigen specificity. Library preparation (for TCRbeta) was performed with unique molecular identifiers. Each CDR3 protein is one row after TCRdb ran MiXCR on the PCR reads. Of some 300,000 distinct CDR3 sequences in the sample, around 7.1% were seen once. The specimen comprised peripheral blood, sampled 360 days after TCRalphabeta/CD19-depleted stem cell transplant. These TCRs come from a female patient between 2 and 15 years old who had a stem cell transplant for Fanconi anemia, so the T cells may come from the graft donor.

The V call is TRBV19, the J call TRBJ1-3; D remains unclear. The V gene's germline CDR1 is LNHDA and CDR2 SQIVND (reference sequence). CDR3 length equals 13 residues. The V gene lost 10 bases and the J gene lost 1 base, with 11 bases spanning the gap. The CDR3 loop is CATKLASGNTIYF. The CDR3 nucleotides read TGTGCCACCAAACTAGCTTCTGGAAACACCATATATTTT.

Remarks on this clonotype: Being one base from a much bigger clone, this may be a read error. The chain recombines TRBV28 with TRBJ1-4, with a weak D call TRBD1 (6 bases). CDR1 is MDHEN and CDR2 is SYDVKM in the germline V gene. The V gene lost 6 bases and the J gene lost 8 bases, with 19 bases spanning the gap. This CDR3 contains 15 residues. Here the CDR3 DNA reads TGTGCCAGCAGCCCTATGACAGGACGTAAAGAAAAACTGTTTTTT. Translating gives CASSPMTGRKEKLFF.

This clonotype was counted ten times or more. This sequence joins TRBV7-2 and TRBJ1-5, with TRBD1 matching 9 bases. In germline, CDR1 is SGHTA, CDR2 FQGNSA. J was trimmed by 5 bases and V by 2 bases; bases with no gene match: 1. This CDR3 region has 14 residues. The CDR3 sequence: CASSLRTGDQPQHF. The CDR3 region has the DNA TGTGCCAGCAGCTTAAGGACAGGGGATCAGCCCCAGCATTTT.

This clonotype was seen ten or more times. This chain connects TRBV7-2 to TRBJ2-1; D not resolved. The germline V gene encodes CDR1 SGHTA and CDR2 FQGNSA. V lost 3 bases and J lost 6, with 15 bases in between. CDR3 length: 15 amino acids. The CDR3 DNA is TGTGCCAGCAGCTTGCCTATAGCTCTCTCCAATGAGCAGTTCTTC. It translates to CASSLPIALSNEQFF.

This chain joins TRBV11-2 and TRBJ2-7; no clear D gene. The CDR3 has 14 residues. The germline V gene has CDR1 SGHAT and CDR2 FQNNGV. Trimming left V 2 bases short and J 0 bases short, with 8 bases between. The CDR3 loop is CASSLLLSSYEQYV. The DNA for the CDR3 is TGTGCCAGCAGCTTACTCCTATCCTCCTACGAGCAGTACGTC.

The chain couples TRBV5-1 to TRBJ1-1; D remains ambiguous. The CDR3 consists of 17 residues. The V end was cut by 4 bases, the J end by 3 bases, with 22 bases between. The germline V gene encodes CDR1 SGHRS and CDR2 YFSETQ. The CDR3 loop reads CASSPLSSVWTDTEAFF. CDR3 coding DNA: TGCGCCAGCAGCCCCCTCAGTTCGGTCTGGACGGACACTGAAGCTTTCTTT.

This clonotype came up many times. The J gene is TRBJ1-5, the V gene TRBV12-3 or TRBV12-4; D is ambiguous. The CDR3 is made up of 11 amino acids. V lost 4 bases to trimming and J lost 6 bases, with 4 bases between them. In nucleotides, the CDR3 is TGTGCCAGCAGTTCGAGTCAGCCCCAGCATTTT. Protein product: CASSSSQPQHF.

This clonotype appeared a few times. The chain links TRBV15 to TRBJ1-5, with D uncertain. The CDR3 is made up of 15 amino acids. Germline values: CDR1 LNHNV, CDR2 YYDKDF (reference sequence). Deletions cut 5 bases from V and 4 bases from J, with 15 bases between. Here the CDR3 reads CATSADKRQNQPQHF. The CDR3 DNA reads TGTGCCACCAGCGCGGATAAGCGACAAAATCAGCCCCAGCATTTT.

This clonotype has ten or more counts. For the CDR3, the DNA is TGTGCCACCAGTGGGGGCACAGATACGCAGTATTTT. Protein: CATSGGTDTQYF. The V call is TRBV24-1, the J call TRBJ2-3; no clear D. The CDR3 length is 12 residues. Germline V gives CDR1 KGHDR, CDR2 SFDVKD. The V gene lost 5 bases and the J gene lost 1 base, with 3 bases spanning the gap.